This TCR beta chain stems from a study of shared clonotypes between healthy human individuals. The investigators split CD4+ cells into a CD45RA+ naive subset and a CD45RA-negative memory subset. Comments on this clone: The antigen is unknown.

Profiling relied on immunoSEQ multiplex PCR, and the TCRdb table lists in-frame clones only, not all of them. This table holds over 2 million clones, around 93% found once. Study-wide results and caveats: Donors were few, which limited the genetic and exposure-history diversity represented. Rarefaction revealed incomplete sorted-subset sequencing despite large depth. Non-shared clonotypes were found to have lower generation probabilities than the clonotypes that were shared by all four of the sorted-subset donors.

The germline V gene encodes CDR1 SGHVS and CDR2 FQNEAQ. The V end was cut by 5 bases, the J end by 2 bases, with 13 bases between. This CDR3 contains 14 residues. The sequence was collected from a man younger than 30 in good health. Some clones in this sample may be carry-over from other donors' samples. The specimen was naive CD4+ T cells from PBMCs. Subset noted: CD45RA+ positively selected. The rearrangement joins TRBV7-8 to TRBJ2-7, with D perhaps matching TRBD2 (6 bases). For the CDR3, the DNA is TGTGCCAGCAGCCGGGACTTTAACCCCTACGAGCAGTACTTC. As protein: CASSRDFNPYEQYF.